A single sample gave rise to the 31 T cell receptor beta chains below, sequenced in a study of response to subunit inactivated influenza vaccine. TCRdb processed the RT-PCR reads anew with MiXCR; each CDR3 protein has one entry. The table shows about 520,000 distinct CDR3 sequences, with under 8.5% occurring only once. The input for sequencing was PBMCs from blood, taken roughly 24 months after vaccination. The receptor source for this set is a man in his fifties or sixties who received an inactivated influenza vaccine.

This clonotype turned up a few times. The chain joins TRBV29-1 to TRBJ2-5, with D hard to call. The CDR3 covers 10 residues. Trimming cost V 4 bases and J 5 bases, with 5 bases left between them. The germline gives CDR1 SQVTM, CDR2 ANQGSEA. CDR3 coding DNA: TGCAGCGTTGGGCGCGAGACCCAGTACTTC. This codes for CSVGRETQYF.

The rearrangement joins TRBV7-9 to TRBJ1-3; perhaps TRBD1 as D (5 bases). The length of the CDR3 is 14 residues. In germline, CDR1 is SEHNR, CDR2 FQNEAQ (reference sequence). V was shortened by 5 bases and J by 3 bases, with 11 bases between the two germline ends. The CDR3 DNA reads as TGTGCCAGCAGCCCTGGGGGGTTTGGAAACACCATATATTTT. Its translation is CASSPGGFGNTIYF.

This clonotype showed up many times. The chain employs TRBV6-2 or TRBV6-3 and TRBJ2-1, with 8 bases lining up with TRBD2. The CDR3 extends over 16 amino acids. Per the germline V gene, CDR1 is MNHEY and CDR2 is SVGEGT. V was clipped by 4 bases and J by 5 bases; unmatched bases: 10. CDR3 bases: TGTGCCAGCAGTTGGACCAGCGGGAGAAGGGACAATGAGCAGTTCTTC. Amino acid sequence: CASSWTSGRRDNEQFF.

This clonotype appeared a few times. The chain uses TRBV5-5 and TRBJ1-2; D is uncertain. Trimming took 2 bases from V and 1 from J, leaving 9 bases between them. CDR1 SGHKS and CDR2 YYEKEE come from the germline V gene (reference sequence). This CDR3 spans 14 amino acids. The CDR3 protein is CASSLNTDNYGYTF. The CDR3 region has the DNA TGTGCCAGCAGCTTAAATACAGATAACTATGGCTACACCTTC. The entire variable domain, with the rest obtained from reference TRBV5-5 and TRBJ1-2, is as follows: DAGVTQSPTHLIKTRGQQVTLRCSPISGHKSVSWYQQVLGQGPQFIFQYYEKEERGRGNFPDRFSARQFPNYSSELNVNALLLGDSALYLCASSLNTDNYGYTFGSGTRLTVV.

V and J are TRBV28 and TRBJ2-5; 8 nucleotides line up with TRBD2. V lost 4 bases, J lost 4 bases, and 11 bases stayed unmatched. The CDR3 is 16 residues long. The germline V gene has CDR1 MDHEN and CDR2 SYDVKM. CDR3 coding DNA: TGTGCCAGCAGTTCCCCCCCCCTAGCGGGTGGAGAGACCCAGTACTTC. It codes for CASSSPPLAGGETQYF.

The genes are TRBV4-3 and TRBJ2-2, with 12 bases that match TRBD2. This CDR3 has 18 amino acids. Looked up from germline, CDR1 is LGHNA and CDR2 is YSLEER. V dropped 1 base and J dropped 6; count of bases not matched to a gene: 9. The CDR3 bases are TGCGCCAGCAGCCAAGCTCCGACTAGCGGGAGATCCCCCGGGGAGCTGTTTTTT. This encodes CASSQAPTSGRSPGELFF.

The chain uses TRBV19 and TRBJ2-7; 8 positions agree with TRBD2. Looked up from germline, CDR1 is LNHDA and CDR2 is SQIVND (reference sequence). This CDR3 is 16 amino acids long. The J segment lost 2 bases and the V segment lost 3 bases, leaving 9 bases of the junction unmatched. CDR3 nucleotides: TGTGCCAGTAGTATCGGAGGAGGCGGGGGGACCTACGAGCAGTACTTC. It is translated as CASSIGGGGGTYEQYF.

The J gene is TRBJ2-1, the V gene TRBV3-1; D uncertain. This CDR3 is 13 amino acids long. Germline V CDR1 and CDR2: LGHDT, YNNKEL (reference sequence). V was cut by 2 bases and J by 16 bases, with 18 bases left in between. The DNA for the CDR3 is TGTGCCAGCAGCCAAAGATATGGCGCCGGTCGCTTCTTC. Its translation: CASSQRYGAGRFF.

This clonotype was recorded many times. The chain combines TRBV3-1 with TRBJ1-5; D gene unclear. Germline V lookup: CDR1 LGHDT, CDR2 YNNKEL (reference sequence). This CDR3 comprises 15 residues. Trimming removed 4 bases at V and 7 bases at J, with 17 bases between. The CDR3 here is CASSPGGGVRQPQHF. The DNA for the CDR3 is TGTGCCAGCAGCCCCGGCGGCGGGGTACGGCAGCCCCAGCATTTT. The full variable domain, completed using reference TRBV3-1 and TRBJ1-5, is DTAVSQTPKYLVTQMGNDKSIKCEQNLGHDTMYWYKQDSKKFLKIMFSYNNKELIINETVPNRFSPKSPDKAHLNLHINSLELGDSAVYFCASSPGGGVRQPQHFGDGTRLSIL.

In this sample, this clonotype turned up many times. The chain has TRBV5-1 and TRBJ1-6; D may be TRBD1 (5 bases). The V gene's germline CDR1 is SGHRS and CDR2 YFSETQ. The V and J ends lost 1 base and 9 bases respectively, with 17 bases between them. The CDR3 extends over 16 amino acids. Written as DNA, the CDR3 is TGCGCCAGCAGCTTGAACGGTCCCGGGGCGATTTCACCCCTCCACTTT. Translation: CASSLNGPGAISPLHF.

The chain uses TRBV7-2 and TRBJ2-2; no definite D call. Per the germline V gene, CDR1 is SGHTA and CDR2 is FQGNSA. The CDR3 loop spans 13 amino acids. Deletions cut 6 bases from V and 7 bases from J, with 12 bases between. The DNA for the CDR3 is TGTGCCAGCAGATTCGGACGGTACGGGGAGCTGTTTTTT. This gives the protein CASRFGRYGELFF. The full variable domain, with the rest looked up from reference TRBV7-2 and TRBJ2-2, is GAGVSQSPSNKVTEKGKDVELRCDPISGHTALYWYRQSLGQGLEFLIYFQGNSAPDKSGLPSDRFSAERTGGSVSTLTIQRTQQEDSAVYLCASRFGRYGELFFGEGSRLTVL.

The chain joins TRBV5-6 to TRBJ2-7, with D possibly TRBD1 on 6 matching bases. The germline gives CDR1 SGHDT, CDR2 YYEEEE. This CDR3 spans 15 amino acids. V gave up 0 bases and J gave up 3 bases, with 13 bases separating them. For the CDR3, the DNA is TGTGCCAGCAGCTTGGCCCTACAGGGTAACTACGAGCAGTACTTC. Protein sequence: CASSLALQGNYEQYF.

This clonotype was detected only a few times. The chain has TRBV5-1 and TRBJ2-3, with 9 bases lining up with TRBD2. Germline CDR1 SGHRS, CDR2 YFSETQ. This CDR3 has 16 amino acids. V was pared by 1 base and J by 3 bases, with 6 bases of the junction left unmatched. The CDR3 bases are TGCGCCAGCAGCTTGAGGGCTAGCGGGGCAACAGATACGCAGTATTTT. Encoded protein: CASSLRASGATDTQYF.

This clonotype has a count of ten or more. This rearrangement joins TRBV3-1 to TRBJ1-5, with 9 bases aligning to TRBD1. CDR1 and CDR2 from the germline V gene are LGHDT and YNNKEL (reference sequence). The CDR3 has 18 amino acids. Unmatched junction bases numbered 11, after V lost 3 bases and J lost 2 bases. The CDR3 reads CASSHSPGQGFGNQPQHF. The CDR3 DNA reads TGTGCCAGCAGCCATTCACCGGGACAGGGTTTCGGCAATCAGCCCCAGCATTTT.

The sample holds a few counts of this clonotype. This chain joins TRBV7-9 and TRBJ2-7; 11 bases map to TRBD1. With V trimmed by 2 bases and J by 4 bases, 4 bases remained unmatched. In germline, CDR1 is SEHNR, CDR2 FQNEAQ (reference sequence). There are 15 residues in the CDR3. In DNA form, the CDR3 reads TGTGCCAGCAGCTTACGGACAGGGGGCTTGTACGAGCAGTACTTC. Translating gives CASSLRTGGLYEQYF.

The chain links TRBV7-2 to TRBJ2-7, with 8 bases that match TRBD2. CDR3 length: 15 amino acids. The ends lost 0 bases at V and 7 bases at J; junction bases unmatched: 8. The germline CDR1 and CDR2 sequences are SGHTA and FQGNSA. CDR3 region: CASSLAPSGLGEQYF. The CDR3 nucleotides are TGTGCCAGCAGCTTAGCCCCTAGCGGGCTGGGGGAGCAGTACTTC.

Ten or more counts support this clonotype. The V and J genes are TRBV7-2 and TRBJ1-2; D might be TRBD1 (6 bases). Trimming left V 0 bases short and J 3 bases short, with 11 bases between. Germline V gene lookup returns CDR1 SGHTA and CDR2 FQGNSA. The CDR3 has 15 residues. The CDR3 sequence: CASSLALGGDYGYTF. In DNA, the CDR3 is TGTGCCAGCAGCTTAGCGCTAGGGGGGGACTATGGCTACACCTTC. The full variable domain, rest sourced from reference TRBV7-2 and TRBJ1-2, is GAGVSQSPSNKVTEKGKDVELRCDPISGHTALYWYRQSLGQGLEFLIYFQGNSAPDKSGLPSDRFSAERTGGSVSTLTIQRTQQEDSAVYLCASSLALGGDYGYTFGSGTRLTVV.

This clonotype appeared many times. The chain is built from TRBV29-1 and TRBJ2-7; 9 bases map to TRBD2. The CDR3 runs 14 residues. The V gene end was trimmed by 6 bases and the J gene end by 0 bases; junction bases not matched to a gene: 6. Germline V lookup: CDR1 SQVTM, CDR2 ANQGSEA. CDR3 nucleotide sequence: TGCAGCGTGCGGGAGGGGTTAAGCTCCTACGAGCAGTACTTC. The encoded protein is CSVREGLSSYEQYF.

A few counts support this clonotype. The chain recombines TRBV12-3 or TRBV12-4 with TRBJ1-4, with D perhaps matching TRBD1 (6 bases). The CDR3 length is 14 residues. V gave up 4 bases and J gave up 3 bases, with 9 bases separating them. The CDR3 sequence is CASSSQGSNEKLFF. The DNA for the CDR3 is TGTGCCAGCAGTTCACAGGGTTCTAATGAAAAACTGTTTTTT.

This clonotype was detected ten times or more. V usage is TRBV4-1 and J usage is TRBJ2-1; possibly TRBD1 for D (5 bases). The CDR3 is 16 residues long. CDR1 is MGHRA, CDR2 YSYEKL, per germline. V was clipped by 3 bases and J by 3 bases, with 15 bases between them. The CDR3 spells CASSQVQGGRYNEQFF. The CDR3 DNA sequence: TGCGCCAGCAGCCAGGTTCAGGGTGGCCGCTACAATGAGCAGTTCTTC.

The CDR3 sequence: CATSRDLGQGQLSYNEQFF. For the CDR3, the DNA is TGTGCCACCAGCAGAGATTTGGGGCAGGGCCAACTCTCCTACAATGAGCAGTTCTTC. The chain carries TRBV15 and TRBJ2-1; maybe TRBD1 (5 bases). V dropped 0 bases and J dropped 0 bases, with 18 bases sitting between them. The CDR3 has 19 residues. The germline CDR1 and CDR2 sequences are LNHNV and YYDKDF (reference sequence).

In its sample, this clonotype was seen many times. This chain connects TRBV3-1 to TRBJ2-3, with D uncertain. The length of the CDR3 is 18 residues. Trimming took 0 bases from V and 2 from J, leaving 18 bases between them. Germline CDR1 reads LGHDT; CDR2 reads YNNKEL (reference sequence). The DNA for the CDR3 is TGTGCCAGCAGCCAAGATCCCCCGGGTGCGGAGTCCACAGATACGCAGTATTTT. This sequence encodes CASSQDPPGAESTDTQYF.

This clonotype was picked up a small number of times. The chain carries TRBV3-1 and TRBJ1-1, with D unresolved. Germline V gene data show CDR1 as LGHDT and CDR2 as YNNKEL (reference sequence). V shed 1 base and J shed 6 bases, with 12 bases lying between them. The CDR3 spans 14 residues. CDR3 coding DNA: TGTGCCAGCAGCCAAGGTGGGAGGGCCGCTGAAGCTTTCTTT. This sequence encodes CASSQGGRAAEAFF.

CDR3 region: CAWTGGVTEAFF. The CDR3 nucleotides read TGTGCCTGGACAGGGGGAGTTACTGAAGCTTTCTTT. The chain is built from TRBV30 and TRBJ1-1, with TRBD1 identical over 7 bases. With 4 bases clipped from V and 5 bases from J, the junction kept 4 bases outside the gene matches. Germline CDR1 reads GTSNPN; CDR2 reads SVGIG (reference sequence). The CDR3 sequence is 12 residues long.

This clonotype has ten or more counts. The J gene is TRBJ2-2, the V gene TRBV29-1; 11 nucleotides match TRBD2. The V segment lost 6 bases and the J segment 4 bases; nucleotides outside the gene matches: 4. This CDR3 region has 14 residues. Looked up from germline, CDR1 is SQVTM and CDR2 is ANQGSEA. The CDR3 spells CSVLAGAGTGELFF. The CDR3, as DNA: TGCAGCGTACTAGCGGGAGCGGGCACCGGGGAGCTGTTTTTT.

This clonotype was seen a few times. The genes are TRBV6-1 and TRBJ1-2; possible D gene TRBD1, 6 bases. V lost 4 bases, J lost 4 bases, and 16 bases lay in between. CDR1 and CDR2 (germline): MNHNS, SASEGT. The CDR3 contains 15 residues. CDR3 loop: CASSASTGALYGYTF. The DNA of the CDR3 is TGTGCCAGCAGTGCGTCGACAGGCGCCCTCTATGGCTACACCTTC.

The chain joins TRBV10-3 to TRBJ2-7, with 12 bases matching TRBD1. CDR3 size: 17 residues. The V segment lost 0 bases and the J segment 3 bases; nucleotides outside the gene matches: 6. Per the germline V gene, CDR1 is ENHRY and CDR2 is SYGVKD. The CDR3 here is CAISESGTGGRHYEQYF. CDR3 bases: TGTGCCATCAGTGAGTCAGGGACAGGGGGCAGGCACTACGAGCAGTACTTC.

This clonotype was seen many times. The V and J genes are TRBV2 and TRBJ2-1; TRBD2 aligns across 14 bases. In germline, CDR1 is SNHLY, CDR2 FYNNEI. Trimming removed 6 bases from V and 5 bases from J; junction bases left unmatched: 15. This CDR3 has 19 residues. The CDR3 sequence: CASRREGLAGASGHNEQFF. The CDR3 bases are TGTGCCAGCAGACGGGAGGGACTAGCGGGAGCCTCTGGACACAATGAGCAGTTCTTC.

The chain employs TRBV3-1 and TRBJ1-1; no clear D. CDR1 is LGHDT and CDR2 is YNNKEL in the germline V gene (reference sequence). The germline V and J ends were trimmed by 4 bases and 0 bases, with 9 bases remaining between them. The CDR3 loop spans 14 amino acids. The CDR3: CASSPPTMNTEAFF. The CDR3 DNA reads TGTGCCAGCAGCCCGCCAACTATGAACACTGAAGCTTTCTTT.

There are many counts of this clonotype. The chain links TRBV12-3 or TRBV12-4 to TRBJ2-5, with 7 bases identical to TRBD1. The CDR3 is made up of 15 amino acids. V shed 6 bases, J shed 0 bases, and the junction held 7 bases outside the gene matches. Here the CDR3 DNA reads TGTGCCAGCAGCAAGACAGGGACGTACCAAGAGACCCAGTACTTC. Encoded protein: CASSKTGTYQETQYF.

Ten or more counts support this clonotype. The chain joins TRBV12-3 or TRBV12-4 to TRBJ2-7; 7 bases fit TRBD1. The CDR3 runs 13 residues. V gave up 6 bases and J gave up 2 bases; unmatched junction bases: 4. The CDR3 reads CASRGTETYEQYF. The DNA of the CDR3 is TGTGCCAGCAGAGGGACAGAGACCTACGAGCAGTACTTC.